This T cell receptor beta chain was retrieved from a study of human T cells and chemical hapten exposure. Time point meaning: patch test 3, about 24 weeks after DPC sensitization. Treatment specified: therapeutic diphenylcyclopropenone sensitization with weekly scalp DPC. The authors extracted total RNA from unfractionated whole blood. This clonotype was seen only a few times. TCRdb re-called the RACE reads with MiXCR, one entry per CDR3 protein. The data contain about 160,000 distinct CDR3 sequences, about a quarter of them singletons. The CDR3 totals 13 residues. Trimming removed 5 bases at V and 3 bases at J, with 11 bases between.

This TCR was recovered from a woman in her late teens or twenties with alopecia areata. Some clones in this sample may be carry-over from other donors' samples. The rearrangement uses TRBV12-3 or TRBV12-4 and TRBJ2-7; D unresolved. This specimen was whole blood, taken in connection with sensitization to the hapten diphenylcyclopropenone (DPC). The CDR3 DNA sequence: TGTGCCAGCAGTCGGACGAAGGTCTACGAGCAGTACTTC. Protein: CASSRTKVYEQYF.